This T cell receptor beta chain came from a study of T cells in Graves' hyperthyroidism and ophthalmopathy. Study as a whole: Peripheral blood was acquired at first diagnosis, ahead of any therapy whatsoever.

Authors of the study amplified TCR beta CDR3 regions from RNA transcripts. The HTBI primer set served for first-round RT-PCR of the TCR CDR3. TCRdb called the multiplex PCR reads again in MiXCR, with one record for every CDR3 protein. This table holds roughly 380,000 distinct CDR3 sequences, approximately 15% found once. The CDR3 consists of 15 residues. V was pared by 2 bases and J by 6 bases, with 9 bases of the junction left unmatched. From germline, CDR1 is SGHKS and CDR2 YYEKEE (reference sequence). Sequences were obtained from blood. The chain couples TRBV5-5 to TRBJ2-7, with 9 bases that match TRBD2. This TCR derives from a woman aged 18-29 years with Graves' hyperthyroidism. The CDR3 sequence: CASSLGREGLSEQYF. In nucleotides, the CDR3 is TGTGCCAGCAGCTTAGGGCGGGAGGGCCTGAGCGAGCAGTACTTC.